This T cell receptor beta chain was recorded in a study of response to subunit inactivated influenza vaccine. Findings of the study overall: Authors suggested that a seasonal influenza vaccination recruits few new T cells each time.

Each CDR3 protein is one row after TCRdb ran MiXCR on the RT-PCR reads. The sample has 650,000 to 800,000 distinct CDR3 sequences, about 15% seen once; the top ten hold less than 9%. This CDR3 has 15 residues. Germline V gene sequence: CDR1 SEHNR, CDR2 FQNEAQ (reference sequence). Regarding this clonotype: The antigen is not known. One junction end disagrees with the germline gene, perhaps due to a read error.

The chain uses TRBV7-9 and TRBJ2-1, with D possibly matching TRBD2 (5 bases). The receptor was derived from a man in his fifties or sixties who received an inactivated influenza vaccine. Sequencing was performed on PBMCs from blood, taken 14 days before vaccination. CDR3 protein: CASSPGMAESNGQFF. CDR3 nucleotides: TGTGCCAGCAGCCCGGGGATGGCAGAATCAAATGGGCAGTTCTTC.